The clone carrying this T cell receptor beta chain was counted many times. The source of the sample is a study of spatial heterogeneity in lung cancer. Documented time point: blood at routine non-recurrence follow-up after resection. CDR1 is LGHDT, CDR2 YNNKEL, per germline (reference sequence). The CDR3 totals 13 residues. Trimming shortened V by 4 bases and J by 2 bases, and 5 bases separated the two germline ends. TCRdb recomputed calls from the 5' RACE reads with MiXCR, one row per CDR3 protein. The sample consists of about 94,000 distinct CDR3 sequences, roughly a fifth of them appearing once. This sequence was found in a male donor with early-stage non-small cell lung cancer. The material was PBMCs, obtained at follow-up. V gene TRBV3-1 combines with J gene TRBJ2-2; D is undetermined. The CDR3 loop reads CASSPTNTGELFF. Here the CDR3 DNA reads TGTGCCAGCAGCCCGACTAACACCGGGGAGCTGTTTTTT.